The clone carrying this T cell receptor (beta chain) showed up just once. The antigen remains unidentified. Assay used: immunoSEQ multiplex PCR; TCRdb lists only in-frame clones, some missing. Seen here are tens of thousands of clones, around 87% observed once, and the top ten hold 1.5% to 2%. Time point meaning: week 35, safety follow-up. The vaccine gave 300 ug of a 20-mer mutant IDH1 peptide subcutaneously per dose. Each patient was administered eight vaccinations, scheduled in weeks 1, 3, 5, 7, 11, 15, 19 and 23. Between the trimmed V and J ends, which lost 0 bases and 5 bases, there was a span of 13 bases. This CDR3 has 15 amino acids. Germline-derived CDR1 and CDR2 are SGHTA and FQGTGA. This entry is derived from a study of a mutant IDH1 vaccine in newly diagnosed glioma.

This TCR came from a man between 25 and 39 years old with glioma. This material consisted of PBMCs, taken from a glioma patient whose treatment included an IDH1 peptide vaccine. The chain carries TRBV7-3 and TRBJ2-5, with a possible D match to TRBD1 (5 bases). This CDR3 reads CASSLTRSGWETQYF. The DNA for the CDR3 is TGTGCCAGCAGCTTAACGAGGTCAGGGTGGGAGACCCAGTACTTC.